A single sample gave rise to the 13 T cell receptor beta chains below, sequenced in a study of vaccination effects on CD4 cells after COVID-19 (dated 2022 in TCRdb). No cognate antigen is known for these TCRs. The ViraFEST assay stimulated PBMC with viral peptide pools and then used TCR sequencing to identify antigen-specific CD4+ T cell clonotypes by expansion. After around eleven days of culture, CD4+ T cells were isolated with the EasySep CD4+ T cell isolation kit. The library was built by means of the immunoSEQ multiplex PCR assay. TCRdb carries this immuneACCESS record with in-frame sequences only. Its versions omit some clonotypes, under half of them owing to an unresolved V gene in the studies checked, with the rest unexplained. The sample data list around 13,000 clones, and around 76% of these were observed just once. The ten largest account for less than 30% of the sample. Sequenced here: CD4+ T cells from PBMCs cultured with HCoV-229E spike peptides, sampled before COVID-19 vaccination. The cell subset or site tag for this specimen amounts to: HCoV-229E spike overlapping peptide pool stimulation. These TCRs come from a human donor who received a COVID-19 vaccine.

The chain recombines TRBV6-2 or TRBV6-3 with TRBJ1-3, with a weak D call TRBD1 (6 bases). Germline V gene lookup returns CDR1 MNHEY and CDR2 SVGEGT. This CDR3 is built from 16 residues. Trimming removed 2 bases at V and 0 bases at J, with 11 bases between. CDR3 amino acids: CASSYPGQNSGNTIYF. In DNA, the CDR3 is TGTGCCAGCAGTTACCCGGGACAAAACTCTGGAAACACCATATATTTT.

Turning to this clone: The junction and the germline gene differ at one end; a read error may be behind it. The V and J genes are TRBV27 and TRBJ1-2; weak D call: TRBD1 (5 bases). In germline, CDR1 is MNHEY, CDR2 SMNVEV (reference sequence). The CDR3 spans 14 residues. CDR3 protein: CASSISGTAYGYTF. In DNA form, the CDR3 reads TGTGCCAGCAGTATATCGGGGACGGCCTATGGCTACACCTTC.

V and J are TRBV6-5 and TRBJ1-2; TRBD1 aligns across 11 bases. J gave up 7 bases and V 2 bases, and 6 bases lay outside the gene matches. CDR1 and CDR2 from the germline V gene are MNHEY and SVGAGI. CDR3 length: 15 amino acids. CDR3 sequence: CASSYPGQGVLGYTF. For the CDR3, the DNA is TGTGCCAGCAGTTACCCGGGACAGGGGGTACTTGGCTACACCTTC.

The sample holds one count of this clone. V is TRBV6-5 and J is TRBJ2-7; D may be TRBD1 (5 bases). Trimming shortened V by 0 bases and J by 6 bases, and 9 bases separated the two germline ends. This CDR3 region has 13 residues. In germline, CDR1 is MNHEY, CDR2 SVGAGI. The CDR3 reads CASSYSWGGEQYF. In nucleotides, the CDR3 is TGTGCCAGCAGTTACTCTTGGGGCGGCGAGCAGTACTTC.

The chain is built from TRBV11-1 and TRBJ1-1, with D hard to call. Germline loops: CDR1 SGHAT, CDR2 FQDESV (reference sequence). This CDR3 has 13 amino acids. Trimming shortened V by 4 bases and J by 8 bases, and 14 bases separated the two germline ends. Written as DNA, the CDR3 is TGTGCCAGCAGCTACCTCGAGGCCCGGGAAGCTTTCTTT. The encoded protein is CASSYLEAREAFF.

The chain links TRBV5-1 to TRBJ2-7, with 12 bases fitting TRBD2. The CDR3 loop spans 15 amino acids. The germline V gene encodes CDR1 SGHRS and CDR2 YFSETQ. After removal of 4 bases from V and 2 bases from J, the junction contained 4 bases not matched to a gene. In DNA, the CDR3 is TGCGCCAGCAGCGCGACTAGCGGGAGACCCTACGAGCAGTACTTC. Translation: CASSATSGRPYEQYF.

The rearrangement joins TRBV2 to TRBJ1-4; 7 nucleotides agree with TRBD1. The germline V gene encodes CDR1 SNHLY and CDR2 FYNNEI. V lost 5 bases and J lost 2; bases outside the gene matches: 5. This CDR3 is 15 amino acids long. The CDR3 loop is CASSSQTGTNEKLFF. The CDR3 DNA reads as TGTGCCAGCAGTTCCCAGACAGGGACTAATGAAAAACTGTTTTTT.

The chain's CDR3 is CATSRGPFLGYTF. The CDR3 DNA follows: TGTGCCACCAGCAGAGGACCTTTCCTGGGCTACACCTTC. V usage is TRBV15 and J usage is TRBJ1-2; D is unclear. Between the trimmed V and J ends, which lost 1 base and 8 bases, there was a span of 11 bases. This CDR3 is 13 amino acids long. Germline V gene data show CDR1 as LNHNV and CDR2 as YYDKDF (reference sequence).

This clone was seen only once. Written as DNA, the CDR3 is TGCAGTGCTCTCGGGGTCTATGGCTACACCTTC. It yields the protein CSALGVYGYTF. The chain couples TRBV20-1 to TRBJ1-2, with no clear D. The germline gives CDR1 DFQATT, CDR2 SNEGSKA (reference sequence). V was shortened by 5 bases and J by 4 bases, with 8 bases between the two germline ends. The CDR3 loop spans 11 amino acids.

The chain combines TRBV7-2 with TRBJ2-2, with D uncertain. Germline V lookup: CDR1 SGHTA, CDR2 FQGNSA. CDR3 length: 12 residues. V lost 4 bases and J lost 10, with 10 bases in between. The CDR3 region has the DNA TGTGCCAGCAGCTCAGGAATTTCGGAGCTGTTTTTT. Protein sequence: CASSSGISELFF.

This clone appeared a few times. CDR3 DNA: TGTGCCAGCAGTAGTACAGGGGGCACCGGGGAGCTGTTTTTT. This translates into CASSSTGGTGELFF. The rearrangement uses TRBV25-1 and TRBJ2-2; 8 positions match TRBD1. This CDR3 is built from 14 residues. Germline values: CDR1 MGHDK, CDR2 SYGVNS. J was trimmed by 4 bases and V by 5 bases; bases with no gene match: 3.

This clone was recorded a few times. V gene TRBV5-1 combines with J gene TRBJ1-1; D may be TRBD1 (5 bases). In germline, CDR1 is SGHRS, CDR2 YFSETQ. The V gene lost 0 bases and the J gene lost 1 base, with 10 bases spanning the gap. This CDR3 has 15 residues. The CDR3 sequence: CASSLGDSSNTEAFF. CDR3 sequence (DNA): TGCGCCAGCAGCTTGGGGGACTCCTCGAACACTGAAGCTTTCTTT.

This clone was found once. The CDR3 DNA reads TGTGCCATCAGGTCCGTCTCGGACTACGAGCAGTACTTC. This gives the protein CAIRSVSDYEQYF. The chain has TRBV10-3 and TRBJ2-7; D is ambiguous. CDR1 and CDR2 from the germline V gene are ENHRY and SYGVKD. The CDR3 extends over 13 amino acids. Trimming removed 6 bases at V and 3 bases at J, with 12 bases between.